This TCR beta chain originates from a study of T cell changes during pregnancy in multiple sclerosis. Profiling relied on immunoSEQ multiplex PCR, and the TCRdb table lists in-frame clones only, not all of them. Of roughly 110,000 clones listed, about 90% are singletons. Germline CDR1 LNHDA, CDR2 SQIVND (reference sequence). V trimming: 4 bases; J trimming: 11 bases; junction bases outside the gene matches: 11. The CDR3 length is 14 residues. This receptor was taken from a female donor in good health, enrolled as a control in a pregnancy study. This chain uses TRBV19 with TRBJ1-1, with 9 nucleotides matching TRBD1. Sequenced material: peripheral blood, taken in the third trimester of pregnancy. CDR3 nucleotides: TGTGCCAGTAGTACCACCGGGACAGGGTTGGTGGCTTTCTTT. It is translated as CASSTTGTGLVAFF.